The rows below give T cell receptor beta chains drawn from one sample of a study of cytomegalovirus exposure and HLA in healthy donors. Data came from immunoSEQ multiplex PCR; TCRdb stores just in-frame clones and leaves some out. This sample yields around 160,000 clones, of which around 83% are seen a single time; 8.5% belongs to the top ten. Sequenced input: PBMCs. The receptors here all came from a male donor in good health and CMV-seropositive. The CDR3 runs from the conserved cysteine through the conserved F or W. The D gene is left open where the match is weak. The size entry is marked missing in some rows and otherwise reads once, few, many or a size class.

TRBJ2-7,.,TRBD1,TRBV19,CASSIWTGGAYEQYF,TGTGCCAGTAGTATCTGGACAGGGGGCGCCTACGAGCAGTACTTC
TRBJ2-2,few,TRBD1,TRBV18,CASSPPRGPITGELFF,TGTGCCAGCTCACCACCCAGGGGGCCTATCACCGGGGAGCTGTTTTTT
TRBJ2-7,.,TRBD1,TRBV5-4,CASSLMGQQSYEQYF,TGTGCCAGCAGCTTAATGGGACAGCAATCCTACGAGCAGTACTTC
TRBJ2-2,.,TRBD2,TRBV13,CASSLASGGNTGELFF,TGTGCCAGCAGCTTAGCCAGCGGGGGGAACACCGGGGAGCTGTTTTTT
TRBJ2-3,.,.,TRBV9,CASSVAAGLSTDTQYF,TGTGCCAGCAGCGTGGCAGCGGGCTTAAGCACAGATACGCAGTATTTT
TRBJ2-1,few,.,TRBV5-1,CASSLTLAEAYNEQFF,TGCGCCAGCAGCTTGACGCTAGCCGAAGCCTACAATGAGCAGTTCTTC
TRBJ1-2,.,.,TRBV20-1,CSAKDRGYTF,TGCAGTGCTAAAGACAGGGGCTACACCTTC
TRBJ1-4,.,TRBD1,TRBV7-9,CASSSTQGDEKLFF,TGTGCCAGCAGCTCGACTCAGGGGGATGAAAAACTGTTTTTT
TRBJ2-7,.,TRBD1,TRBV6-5,CASSFPGQGMGEQYF,TGTGCCAGCAGTTTCCCGGGACAGGGGATGGGAGAGCAGTACTTC
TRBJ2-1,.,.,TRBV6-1,CASSGLTGPTRNEQFF,TGTGCCAGCAGTGGATTGACAGGTCCCACGAGGAATGAGCAGTTCTTC
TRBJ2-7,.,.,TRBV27,CASSFYRGEQYF,TGTGCCAGCAGTTTTTACCGGGGCGAGCAGTACTTC
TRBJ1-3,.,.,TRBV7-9,CASSLEAGVFGNTIYF,TGTGCCAGCAGCTTAGAGGCAGGGGTTTTTGGAAACACCATATATTTT
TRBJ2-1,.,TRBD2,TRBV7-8,CASSPKLAGARGDEQFF,TGTGCCAGCAGCCCAAAACTAGCGGGGGCCCGCGGGGATGAGCAGTTCTTC
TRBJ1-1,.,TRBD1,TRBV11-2,CASSPLGTGKAFF,TGTGCCAGCTCCCCATTGGGGACAGGCAAAGCTTTCTTT
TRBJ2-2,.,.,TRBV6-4,CASSVYEAGELFF,TGTGCCAGCAGTGTTTACGAGGCCGGGGAGCTGTTTTTT
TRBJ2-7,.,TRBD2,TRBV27,CASSFVAGGSYEQYF,TGTGCCAGCAGTTTCGTAGCGGGAGGCTCCTACGAGCAGTACTTC
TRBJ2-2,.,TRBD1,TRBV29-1,CSVITGGTNTGELFF,TGCAGCGTCATTACAGGGGGGACGAACACCGGGGAGCTGTTTTTT
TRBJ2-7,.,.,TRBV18,CASSPPNDRRYEQYF,TGTGCCAGCTCACCCCCAAACGACAGGAGGTACGAGCAGTACTTC
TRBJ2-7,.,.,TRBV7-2,CASSLLGNHEQYF,TGTGCCAGCAGCTTACTCGGGAACCACGAGCAGTACTTC
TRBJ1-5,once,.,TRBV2,CASSWTSHQPQHF,TGTGCCAGCAGTTGGACAAGCCATCAGCCCCAGCATTTT
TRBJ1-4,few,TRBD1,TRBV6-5,CASSSTGGGQEKLFF,TGTGCCAGCAGTTCGACAGGGGGAGGGCAAGAAAAACTGTTTTTT
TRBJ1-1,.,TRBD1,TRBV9,CASSETDRGHKNTEAFF,TGTGCCAGCAGCGAAACCGACAGGGGTCACAAGAACACTGAAGCTTTCTTT
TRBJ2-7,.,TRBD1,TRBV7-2,CASSLNPGQTGEQYF,TGTGCCAGCAGCCTAAACCCGGGACAGACTGGCGAGCAGTACTTC
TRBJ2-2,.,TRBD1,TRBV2,CASTRDRGNTGELFF,TGTGCCAGCACCCGGGACAGGGGGAACACCGGGGAGCTGTTTTTT
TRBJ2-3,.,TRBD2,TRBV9,CASSVGASGDKDTQYF,TGTGCCAGCAGCGTAGGTGCTAGCGGGGACAAAGATACGCAGTATTTT
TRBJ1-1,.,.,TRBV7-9,CASSLRGEMNTEAFF,TGTGCCAGCAGCCTCCGGGGGGAGATGAACACTGAAGCTTTCTTT
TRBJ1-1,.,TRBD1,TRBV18,CASSLEGAWTEAFF,TGTGCCAGCTCACTCGAGGGGGCTTGGACTGAAGCTTTCTTT